Following are 27 T cell receptor beta chains from one sample sequenced in a study of Ad26.COV2.S vaccination and SARS-CoV-2 variants. Treatment reported: over 15 received Ad26.COV2.S at low or high dose, single or two shots; 5 received placebo; per-sample allocation not given. Sampling occurred on day 63 after the first vaccine or placebo injection. Clones were read by immunoSEQ multiplex PCR, and TCRdb kept only the in-frame ones, dropping some. The profile covers fewer than 500,000 clones, with around 90% appearing a single time and around 4.5% taken by the ten largest. Sequenced material: peripheral blood, taken in a trial of Ad26.COV2.S vaccine versus placebo. These receptors originate from a person between 18 and 65 years old who received the Ad26.COV2.S COVID-19 vaccine or a placebo.

This clone was counted a single time. V usage is TRBV6-2 or TRBV6-3 and J usage is TRBJ2-7; D unclear. The V end was cut by 5 bases, the J end by 3 bases, with 11 bases between. This CDR3 comprises 13 residues. From germline, CDR1 is MNHEY and CDR2 SVGEGT. In DNA form, the CDR3 reads TGTGCCAGCAGTCCCGACTTTCTCTACGAGCAGTACTTC. Residues: CASSPDFLYEQYF.

The chain recombines TRBV19 with TRBJ2-3; D unresolved. In germline, CDR1 is LNHDA, CDR2 SQIVND (reference sequence). V dropped 5 bases and J dropped 5 bases, with 5 bases sitting between them. CDR3 length equals 11 residues. The chain's CDR3 is CASSALDTQYF. The CDR3 coding sequence is TGTGCCAGTAGTGCCTTAGATACGCAGTATTTT.

The chain recombines TRBV12-3 or TRBV12-4 with TRBJ2-7; tentatively, D is TRBD2 (6 bases). V gave up 4 bases and J gave up 3 bases, with 10 bases separating them. The length of the CDR3 is 13 residues. CDR3 sequence reads: CASSSGTRYEQYF. The CDR3 nucleotides are TGTGCCAGCAGTTCGGGGACTCGCTACGAGCAGTACTTC.

V is TRBV4-1 and J is TRBJ2-1; no clear D. The germline V and J ends were trimmed by 1 base and 5 bases, with 3 bases remaining between them. The CDR3 sequence is 12 residues long. CDR1 and CDR2 from the germline V gene are MGHRA and YSYEKL. CDR3 amino acids: CASSQGNNEQFF. CDR3 DNA sequence: TGCGCCAGCAGCCAAGGGAACAATGAGCAGTTCTTC.

CDR3 bases: TGTGCCAGCAGTCCGAGAAATGAGCAGTTCTTC. It yields the protein CASSPRNEQFF. The chain links TRBV28 to TRBJ2-1; unclear D gene. This CDR3 region has 11 residues. Germline CDR1 reads MDHEN; CDR2 reads SYDVKM. Trimming shortened V by 5 bases and J by 7 bases, and 6 bases separated the two germline ends.

The J gene is TRBJ2-7, the V gene TRBV28; the D is unclear. The CDR3 is 12 amino acids. V lost 7 bases and J 2 bases, leaving 9 bases between the germline ends. CDR1 is MDHEN, CDR2 SYDVKM, per germline. The CDR3 spells CASTRRTYEQYF. In DNA, the CDR3 is TGTGCCAGCACTCGACGGACCTACGAGCAGTACTTC. Drawing the rest from reference TRBV28 and TRBJ2-7, the complete variable domain is DVKVTQSSRYLVKRTGEKVFLECVQDMDHENMFWYRQDPGLGLRLIYFSYDVKMKEKGDIPEGYSVSREKKERFSLILESASTNQTSMYLCASTRRTYEQYFGPGTRLTVT.

The rearrangement joins TRBV20-1 to TRBJ2-4, with D possibly being TRBD2 (5 bases). Trimming removed 3 bases at V and 0 bases at J, with 9 bases between. This CDR3 has 14 amino acids. Germline values: CDR1 DFQATT, CDR2 SNEGSKA (reference sequence). For the CDR3, the DNA is TGCAGTGCTAGTGGGGAGTTAGCCAAAAACATTCAGTACTTC. Amino acid sequence: CSASGELAKNIQYF.

The chain couples TRBV30 to TRBJ1-6; 7 bases fit TRBD1. CDR3 length: 15 residues. Germline V gene sequence: CDR1 GTSNPN, CDR2 SVGIG (reference sequence). Trimming at V came to 5 bases and at J to 8 bases, leaving 12 bases not matched to a gene. The CDR3, as DNA: TGTGCCTGGGGAGACAACAGGGGACAATATTCACCCCTCCACTTT. This translates into CAWGDNRGQYSPLHF.

The chain combines TRBV5-6 with TRBJ1-1; a weak D match, TRBD1 (5 bases). Germline loops: CDR1 SGHDT, CDR2 YYEEEE. This CDR3 spans 15 amino acids. Trimming pared 0 bases from V and 2 bases from J, leaving 11 bases between. This CDR3 is CASSLDGTENTEAFF. CDR3 sequence (DNA): TGTGCCAGCAGCTTGGACGGGACTGAAAACACTGAAGCTTTCTTT. The whole variable domain, filled in from reference TRBV5-6 and TRBJ1-1, reads DAGVTQSPTHLIKTRGQQVTLRCSPKSGHDTVSWYQQALGQGPQFIFQYYEEEERQRGNFPDRFSGHQFPNYSSELNVNALLLGDSALYLCASSLDGTENTEAFFGQGTRLTVV.

The V gene is TRBV5-1, the J gene TRBJ2-7; D gene ambiguous. Germline V gene lookup returns CDR1 SGHRS and CDR2 YFSETQ. The CDR3 totals 11 residues. The V and J ends lost 0 bases and 6 bases respectively, with 4 bases between them. In DNA, the CDR3 is TGCGCCAGCAGCTTGGGGGGCGAGCAGTACTTC. Translating gives CASSLGGEQYF.

The CDR3 protein is CASAPAGGYFIEQFF. The CDR3 coding sequence is TGTGCCAGCGCCCCAGCGGGAGGGTATTTTATTGAGCAGTTCTTC. This chain connects TRBV19 to TRBJ2-1; TRBD2 matches at 10 bases. Per the germline V gene, CDR1 is LNHDA and CDR2 is SQIVND (reference sequence). This CDR3 spans 15 amino acids. The junction had 14 bases not matched to a gene; V was cut back by 9 bases and J by 9 bases.

The chain joins TRBV18 to TRBJ2-5; TRBD2 aligns across 11 bases. Per germline, CDR1 KGHSH and CDR2 LQKENI. This CDR3 spans 16 amino acids. Trimming removed 3 bases from V and 3 bases from J; junction bases left unmatched: 6. CDR3 DNA sequence: TGTGCCAGCTCACCTATAGCGGGAGGGCCGGAAGAGACCCAGTACTTC. Protein product: CASSPIAGGPEETQYF.

The chain recombines TRBV19 with TRBJ2-5, with 7 bases matching TRBD1. V was clipped by 4 bases and J by 4 bases; unmatched bases: 3. The V gene's germline CDR1 is LNHDA and CDR2 SQIVND (reference sequence). The CDR3 is 13 amino acids. The CDR3 DNA reads as TGTGCCAGTAGTAAACAGGGGATAGAGACCCAGTACTTC. Translating gives CASSKQGIETQYF.

The rearrangement links TRBV7-9 to TRBJ1-1, with 10 bases that match TRBD1. There are 17 residues in the CDR3. Germline CDR1 SEHNR, CDR2 FQNEAQ (reference sequence). J was trimmed by 0 bases and V by 4 bases; bases with no gene match: 8. The CDR3 bases are TGTGCCAGCAGCTGGGGCGGGACAGGGGAACTGAACACTGAAGCTTTCTTT. Its translation is CASSWGGTGELNTEAFF.

V gene TRBV28 combines with J gene TRBJ2-3; 9 bases align to TRBD2. The J segment lost 4 bases and the V segment lost 5 bases, leaving 10 bases of the junction unmatched. The germline gives CDR1 MDHEN, CDR2 SYDVKM. The CDR3 runs to 16 residues. CDR3 sequence (DNA): TGTGCCAGCAGTCTTCGGGGTAGCGGGGGATCAGATACGCAGTATTTT. Translating gives CASSLRGSGGSDTQYF.

This sequence joins TRBV27 and TRBJ2-6; D ambiguous. Germline V lookup: CDR1 MNHEY, CDR2 SMNVEV (reference sequence). Deletions cut 3 bases from V and 3 bases from J, with 6 bases between. This CDR3 contains 14 residues. The CDR3 nucleotides are TGTGCCAGCAGTTTTCGATTTGGGGCCAACGTCCTGACTTTC. Translating gives CASSFRFGANVLTF.

The chain recombines TRBV7-2 with TRBJ1-4; TRBD1 matches 10 bases. Germline assignment: CDR1 SGHTA and CDR2 FQGNSA. The CDR3 loop spans 15 amino acids. J gave up 8 bases and V 3 bases, and 6 bases lay outside the gene matches. CDR3 loop: CASSFSGTGEEKLFF. The CDR3 DNA sequence: TGTGCCAGCAGCTTCTCCGGGACAGGGGAGGAAAAACTGTTTTTT.

J is TRBJ2-2 and V is TRBV15, with 7 bases identical to TRBD1. The CDR3 covers 15 residues. The V gene end was trimmed by 3 bases and the J gene end by 7 bases; junction bases not matched to a gene: 8. Per germline, CDR1 LNHNV and CDR2 YYDKDF (reference sequence). The CDR3 spells CATSSRRGTNGELFF. As DNA, the CDR3 is TGTGCCACCAGCAGCCGCAGGGGGACGAACGGGGAGCTGTTTTTT.

The chain employs TRBV24-1 and TRBJ2-7; TRBD1 agrees at 9 bases. V was clipped by 3 bases and J by 5 bases; unmatched bases: 7. Germline CDR1 is KGHDR and CDR2 is SFDVKD. This CDR3 contains 15 residues. CDR3 loop: CATSDPGTGFHEQYF. CDR3 in DNA: TGTGCCACCAGTGATCCCGGGACAGGGTTCCACGAGCAGTACTTC.

In regard to this clone: Other DNA sequences from this sample encode an identical CDR3 as well. The chain is built from TRBV28 and TRBJ2-3, with unresolved D. The V gene's germline CDR1 is MDHEN and CDR2 SYDVKM. V lost 3 bases and J 1 base, leaving 8 bases between the germline ends. The CDR3 has 14 amino acids. CDR3 amino acids: CASSFLAGTDTQYF. The CDR3 DNA reads TGTGCCAGCAGTTTCCTGGCGGGCACAGATACGCAGTATTTT.

This rearrangement joins TRBV21-1 to TRBJ2-1; TRBD2 is the table's D call and was not checked against the DNA. TRBV21-1 is noted as a pseudogene. The CDR3 runs to 8 residues. The CDR3 region is CASPGQFF. The CDR3 DNA reads as TGTGCCAGCCCCGGGCAGTTCTTC.

J is TRBJ1-1 and V is TRBV28; TRBD1 is a possible D gene (5 bases). The CDR3 spans 20 residues. Trimming removed 1 base at V and 5 bases at J, with 29 bases between. The germline gives CDR1 MDHEN, CDR2 SYDVKM. CDR3: CASSLYWIFESTTGTTEAFF. The CDR3 region has the DNA TGTGCCAGCAGTTTATACTGGATTTTTGAGAGTACCACAGGAACGACTGAAGCTTTCTTT.

CDR3 sequence reads: CASSTLNRENTGELFF. The CDR3, as DNA: TGTGCCAGCAGCACCCTTAATAGGGAGAACACCGGGGAGCTGTTTTTT. This chain uses TRBV5-6 with TRBJ2-2, with D unclear. Germline V lookup: CDR1 SGHDT, CDR2 YYEEEE. This CDR3 spans 16 amino acids. Trimming shortened V by 4 bases and J by 1 base, and 14 bases separated the two germline ends.

The chain couples TRBV11-3 to TRBJ2-7, with 8 bases aligning to TRBD1. J was trimmed by 2 bases and V by 4 bases; bases with no gene match: 7. Germline lookup yields CDR1 SGHNT and CDR2 YENEEA. This CDR3 comprises 15 residues. The CDR3 sequence: CASSSGQVPPYEQYF. CDR3 in DNA: TGTGCCAGCAGCTCGGGACAGGTTCCCCCCTACGAGCAGTACTTC.

CDR3 nucleotides: TGTGCCAGCAGTTTAATAGCAGCTAGCACAGATACGCAGTATTTT. Translating it yields CASSLIAASTDTQYF. The chain is built from TRBV28 and TRBJ2-3; no definite D call. V was pared by 2 bases and J by 0 bases, with 9 bases between. The length of the CDR3 is 15 residues. From germline, CDR1 is MDHEN and CDR2 SYDVKM.

V and J are TRBV5-1 and TRBJ2-2; 7 bases are a match to TRBD1. The CDR3 has 16 residues. Per the germline V gene, CDR1 is SGHRS and CDR2 is YFSETQ. V shed 3 bases and J 0 bases; nucleotides not matched to a gene: 5. The CDR3 bases are TGCGCCAGCAGCTATTCCGGGACAGCGAACACCGGGGAGCTGTTTTTT. Translation: CASSYSGTANTGELFF.

This chain links TRBV6-5 with TRBJ1-6; 10 bases are a match to TRBD1. The J segment lost 7 bases and the V segment lost 5 bases, leaving 5 bases of the junction unmatched. From germline, CDR1 is MNHEY and CDR2 SVGAGI. The CDR3 loop spans 15 amino acids. CDR3 amino acids: CASSLGTGVNSPLHF. The CDR3 DNA reads TGTGCCAGCAGTCTTGGGACAGGGGTGAATTCACCCCTCCACTTT.